One T cell receptor beta chain is described in this entry. Its antigen is unknown. PCR used 60 Vbeta primers and 13 Jbeta primers. Repertoires were generated with immunoSEQ multiplex PCR, while TCRdb's copy carries only in-frame clones and drops some. Of more than 95,000 clones listed, approximately 80% were seen once; the top ten hold 3.5% to 4.5%. This sample stems from a study of cytomegalovirus exposure and HLA in healthy donors. Whole-study findings and limits: In an earlier analysis, about 87% or about 30%: the productive usage of most TCR beta V segments.

CDR1 is ENHRY, CDR2 SYGVKD, per germline. Deletions cut 2 bases from V and 7 bases from J, with 14 bases between. The CDR3 has 14 amino acids. The TCR sequence derives from a man aged 25-45 years in good health and CMV-seropositive. Sequenced sample: PBMCs. V and J are TRBV10-3 and TRBJ2-5; a possible D gene is TRBD2 (6 bases). In DNA, the CDR3 is TGTGCCATCAGTGAGACTAGCTTAGGAGGGACCCAGTACTTC. Protein: CAISETSLGGTQYF.